These 31 T cell receptor beta chains share one sample of origin, sequenced in a study of T-cell memory formation after mild COVID-19. From the 5' RACE reads, TCRdb called clonotypes with MiXCR, one entry per CDR3 protein. The sample has 380,000 or so distinct CDR3 sequences; roughly 13% are singletons. Input material: PBMCs or a T cell subset sorted from them (not recorded which). All receptors come from a man between 18 and 35 years old who had mild COVID-19 (a few samples of this study predate the infection). Cell type and time point are not known.

This clonotype was found many times. The chain couples TRBV12-3 or TRBV12-4 to TRBJ2-5; maybe TRBD1 (6 bases). The CDR3 loop spans 14 amino acids. V lost 4 bases and J lost 4, with 13 bases in between. The chain's CDR3 is CASSYKQGLETQYF. The CDR3 bases are TGTGCCAGCAGTTATAAACAGGGATTAGAGACCCAGTACTTC.

This clonotype was observed many times. The V gene is TRBV10-1, the J gene TRBJ1-1, with D uncertain. Germline V lookup: CDR1 WNHNN, CDR2 SYGVQD (reference sequence). This CDR3 is 13 amino acids long. V lost 5 bases and J 1 base, leaving 8 bases between the germline ends. As DNA, the CDR3 is TGCGCCAGCAGTTTTAACGGGAACACTGAAGCTTTCTTT. It translates to CASSFNGNTEAFF.

The chain employs TRBV28 and TRBJ1-5; D not resolved. Germline V gene lookup returns CDR1 MDHEN and CDR2 SYDVKM. This CDR3 spans 15 amino acids. The V end lost 0 bases, the J end lost 1 base, and 7 bases lay between the germline ends. The CDR3 is CASSLWAESNQPQHF. CDR3 nucleotide sequence: TGTGCCAGCAGTTTATGGGCCGAGAGCAATCAGCCCCAGCATTTT.

This clonotype has a handful of counts. This chain connects TRBV6-5 to TRBJ1-6; tentatively, D is TRBD1 (6 bases). Trimming left V 6 bases short and J 9 bases short, with 18 bases between. Germline V gene sequence: CDR1 MNHEY, CDR2 SVGAGI. The CDR3 runs 15 residues. The CDR3 loop reads CASSLGTGIGSPLHF. Here the CDR3 DNA reads TGTGCCAGCAGCTTGGGTACAGGGATTGGTTCACCCCTCCACTTT.

This clonotype has a handful of counts. V usage is TRBV12-3 or TRBV12-4 and J usage is TRBJ2-5; D not certain. The CDR3 covers 13 residues. Trimming shortened V by 7 bases and J by 5 bases, and 14 bases separated the two germline ends. The CDR3 sequence is CASTRDGGETQYF. Written as DNA, the CDR3 is TGTGCCAGCACCCGAGACGGTGGGGAGACCCAGTACTTC.

This clonotype was detected a few times. The J gene is TRBJ1-2, the V gene TRBV29-1; D is possibly TRBD1 (5 bases). The length of the CDR3 is 13 residues. Trimming took 0 bases from V and 0 from J, leaving 5 bases between them. CDR1 is SQVTM and CDR2 is ANQGSEA in the germline V gene. This CDR3 reads CSVEEQANYGYTF. The CDR3 region has the DNA TGCAGCGTTGAAGAACAGGCTAACTATGGCTACACCTTC. The full variable domain, its missing parts supplied by reference TRBV29-1 and TRBJ1-2, is SAVISQKPSRDICQRGTSLTIQCQVDSQVTMMFWYRQQPGQSLTLIATANQGSEATYESGFVIDKFPISRPNLTFSTLTVSNMSPEDSSIYLCSVEEQANYGYTFGSGTRLTVV.

This clonotype has just a few counts. This chain uses TRBV20-1 with TRBJ2-2; the match to TRBD2 covers 9 bases. The length of the CDR3 is 17 residues. The V gene's germline CDR1 is DFQATT and CDR2 SNEGSKA (reference sequence). The V segment lost 1 base and the J segment 1 base; nucleotides outside the gene matches: 7. CDR3 sequence (DNA): TGCAGTGCTAGAGTGGCTAGCGGGGTAGGGAACACCGGGGAGCTGTTTTTT. It specifies CSARVASGVGNTGELFF.

This clonotype was observed at least ten times. V usage is TRBV5-1 and J usage is TRBJ1-1; D remains ambiguous. CDR3 length: 13 residues. Trimming cost V 1 base and J 1 base, with 5 bases left between them. CDR1 is SGHRS, CDR2 YFSETQ, per germline. The DNA for the CDR3 is TGCGCCAGCAGCTTGCAACGGAACACTGAAGCTTTCTTT. Translating it yields CASSLQRNTEAFF.

This sequence joins TRBV20-1 and TRBJ2-5, with D hard to call. V dropped 4 bases and J dropped 1 base, with 13 bases sitting between them. Looked up from germline, CDR1 is DFQATT and CDR2 is SNEGSKA (reference sequence). The CDR3 contains 14 residues. CDR3 DNA: TGCAGTGCTATCCATCGTGTGGGCCAAGAGACCCAGTACTTC. It is translated as CSAIHRVGQETQYF.

This clonotype was observed a handful of times. The gene calls are TRBV4-3 and TRBJ2-7; D could derive from TRBD1 or TRBD2 (5 bases each). Trimming removed 3 bases from V and 2 bases from J, with 17 bases in between. CDR3 length equals 16 residues. Germline CDR1 LGHNA, CDR2 YSLEER. The CDR3 loop reads CASSQRDQCDAYEQYV. Here the CDR3 DNA reads TGCGCCAGCAGCCAGAGGGACCAATGCGACGCCTACGAGCAGTACGTC.

This clonotype was seen ten or more times. The chain has TRBV6-5 and TRBJ1-1; no reliable D call. The ends were cut back, 2 bases at V and 0 bases at J, with 7 bases in the middle. The CDR3 extends over 14 amino acids. CDR1 and CDR2 from the germline V gene are MNHEY and SVGAGI. CDR3 residues: CASSYTTVNTEAFF. DNA for the CDR3: TGTGCCAGCAGTTACACAACGGTGAACACTGAAGCTTTCTTT.

This clonotype was observed a handful of times. The chain uses TRBV20-1 and TRBJ1-1, with D maybe TRBD1 (5 bases). CDR1 DFQATT and CDR2 SNEGSKA come from the germline V gene (reference sequence). The CDR3 has 14 amino acids. V was cut by 0 bases and J by 5 bases, with 13 bases left in between. Written as DNA, the CDR3 is TGCAGTGCTAGAGATCTTGGGGGAGGGACTGAAGCTTTCTTT. It translates to CSARDLGGGTEAFF.

This clonotype was recorded many times. The chain combines TRBV5-4 with TRBJ1-3; tentatively, D is TRBD1 (6 bases). Trimming stripped 3 bases from V and 7 bases from J, with 14 bases between. Germline CDR1 reads SGHNT; CDR2 reads YYREEE (reference sequence). The CDR3 loop spans 14 amino acids. The CDR3 DNA sequence: TGTGCCAGCAGCTCGGAGGGGGGGAGTAACACCATATATTTT. It specifies CASSSEGGSNTIYF.

This clonotype showed up just a few times. The chain joins TRBV29-1 to TRBJ1-1; D is perhaps TRBD1 (5 bases). Looked up from germline, CDR1 is SQVTM and CDR2 is ANQGSEA. V was shortened by 4 bases and J by 9 bases, with 18 bases between the two germline ends. The CDR3 runs 13 residues. The DNA of the CDR3 is TGCAGCGTTGGGCCGGGGCATACGGGAAAAGCTTTCTTT. Translation: CSVGPGHTGKAFF.

This chain links TRBV12-3 or TRBV12-4 with TRBJ2-5; no definite D call. The CDR3 runs 11 residues. V lost 6 bases and J lost 4, with 6 bases in between. CDR3 bases: TGTGCCAGCAGACTCGGAGAGACCCAGTACTTC. Protein: CASRLGETQYF.

This clonotype was seen a few times. The chain recombines TRBV9 with TRBJ2-6; weak D call: TRBD1 (6 bases). CDR1 SGDLS and CDR2 YYNGEE come from the germline V gene. Between the trimmed V and J ends, which lost 3 bases and 4 bases, there was a span of 11 bases. The CDR3 spans 15 residues. CDR3 residues: CASSGRGIGANVLTF. CDR3 DNA: TGTGCCAGCAGCGGTAGGGGGATAGGGGCCAACGTCCTGACTTTC. The whole variable domain, filled in from reference TRBV9 and TRBJ2-6, reads DSGVTQTPKHLITATGQRVTLRCSPRSGDLSVYWYQQSLDQGLQFLIQYYNGEERAKGNILERFSAQQFPDLHSELNLSSLELGDSALYFCASSGRGIGANVLTFGAGSRLTVL.

The genes are TRBV5-1 and TRBJ1-1, with 7 nucleotides matching TRBD1. J gave up 5 bases and V 1 base, and 2 bases lay outside the gene matches. This CDR3 region has 13 residues. Looked up from germline, CDR1 is SGHRS and CDR2 is YFSETQ. DNA of the CDR3: TGCGCCAGCAGCTTGAGGACAGGAACTGAAGCTTTCTTT. Its protein is CASSLRTGTEAFF.

This clonotype was recorded at least ten times. The chain carries TRBV4-1 and TRBJ2-5; 9 bases are a match to TRBD2. Germline-derived CDR1 and CDR2 are MGHRA and YSYEKL. The CDR3 length is 17 residues. The trim removed 1 base at V and 3 bases at J, leaving 9 bases unmatched. The CDR3 loop reads CASSQGPPLAGKETQYF. CDR3 DNA: TGCGCCAGCAGCCAAGGCCCCCCCCTAGCGGGGAAAGAGACCCAGTACTTC.

This clonotype appeared a few times. The rearrangement joins TRBV9 to TRBJ2-3; D is perhaps TRBD1 or TRBD2 (5 bases each). Between the trimmed V and J ends, which lost 5 bases and 6 bases, there was a span of 16 bases. The CDR3 runs 14 residues. Per germline, CDR1 SGDLS and CDR2 YYNGEE. CDR3 sequence reads: CASSGDGAKDTQYF. CDR3 nucleotides: TGTGCCAGCAGTGGGGACGGGGCCAAGGATACGCAGTATTTT.

V is TRBV5-4 and J is TRBJ2-5, with D possibly being TRBD1 (7 bases). This CDR3 is 14 amino acids long. V was cut by 4 bases and J by 4 bases, with 14 bases left in between. CDR1 SGHNT and CDR2 YYREEE come from the germline V gene (reference sequence). The CDR3 sequence is CASSTQGRRETQYF. In DNA, the CDR3 is TGTGCCAGCAGCACACAGGGGAGGAGAGAGACCCAGTACTTC.

The rearrangement uses TRBV5-1 and TRBJ2-1; maybe TRBD1 (5 bases). V shed 1 base and J shed 8 bases, with 19 bases lying between them. Germline values: CDR1 SGHRS, CDR2 YFSETQ. The length of the CDR3 is 16 residues. The CDR3 DNA reads TGCGCCAGCAGCTTGCTTCCCCAGGGCGGCCGCCATGAGCAGTTCTTC. Its protein is CASSLLPQGGRHEQFF.

The rearrangement uses TRBV11-2 and TRBJ1-3; D call uncertain. V lost 5 bases and J 3 bases, leaving 5 bases between the germline ends. The CDR3 is 12 residues long. Germline CDR1 SGHAT, CDR2 FQNNGV. The CDR3 nucleotides read TGTGCCAGCAGCCGAGATGGAAACACCATATATTTT. Translation: CASSRDGNTIYF.

CDR3 loop: CASSQDSYNSPLHF. The CDR3 DNA reads TGCGCCAGCAGCCAAGATTCGTATAATTCACCCCTCCACTTT. The chain couples TRBV4-3 to TRBJ1-6; no reliable D call. The CDR3 length is 14 residues. Germline V gives CDR1 LGHNA, CDR2 YSLEER. Trimming removed 0 bases from V and 4 bases from J, with 4 bases in between.

J is TRBJ2-1 and V is TRBV6-2 or TRBV6-3; possible D gene TRBD2, 5 bases. In germline, CDR1 is MNHEY, CDR2 SVGEGT. V lost 5 bases and J 7 bases, leaving 9 bases between the germline ends. The CDR3 runs to 12 residues. This chain's CDR3 is CASSQSGNEQFF. The DNA of the CDR3 is TGTGCCAGCAGTCAGAGCGGAAATGAGCAGTTCTTC.

This clonotype was seen only a few times. The chain carries TRBV10-3 and TRBJ1-3; unclear D gene. CDR3 length: 16 amino acids. Trimming left V 0 bases short and J 0 bases short, with 9 bases between. In germline, CDR1 is ENHRY, CDR2 SYGVKD. CDR3 region: CAISESRGSSGNTIYF. For the CDR3, the DNA is TGTGCCATCAGTGAGTCGCGAGGCAGCTCTGGAAACACCATATATTTT.

This clonotype was seen a few times. The chain links TRBV12-5 to TRBJ2-7; no reliable D call. Germline V gives CDR1 LGHNT, CDR2 FRNRAP. V shed 1 base and J shed 7 bases, with 11 bases lying between them. The CDR3 spans 13 residues. CDR3 nucleotide sequence: TGTGCTAGTGGTTTGGACCGAGCTTTAGAGCAGTACTTC. This translates into CASGLDRALEQYF.

This clonotype was found many times. This sequence joins TRBV2 and TRBJ1-5; D perhaps matches TRBD1 (6 bases). This CDR3 comprises 12 residues. Germline V gene sequence: CDR1 SNHLY, CDR2 FYNNEI. V lost 6 bases and J lost 7, with 10 bases in between. DNA of the CDR3: TGTGCCAGCAGGGCGCAGGGGCAGCCCCAGCATTTT. Its protein product is CASRAQGQPQHF.

There are a few counts of this clonotype. The rearrangement links TRBV5-6 to TRBJ2-3; D gene uncertain. V was shortened by 2 bases and J by 0 bases, with 13 bases between the two germline ends. Germline assignment: CDR1 SGHDT and CDR2 YYEEEE. This CDR3 is 16 amino acids long. This chain's CDR3 is CASSFLSWGSTDTQYF. CDR3 DNA sequence: TGTGCCAGCAGCTTCTTATCTTGGGGAAGCACAGATACGCAGTATTTT.

This clonotype was recorded a few times. This chain uses TRBV5-4 with TRBJ2-2; 8 bases line up with TRBD1. V gave up 0 bases and J gave up 1 base; unmatched junction bases: 2. The CDR3 is 16 amino acids. Looked up from germline, CDR1 is SGHNT and CDR2 is YYREEE (reference sequence). This CDR3 reads CASSLAGGENTGELFF. In DNA, the CDR3 is TGTGCCAGCAGCTTGGCAGGGGGCGAGAACACCGGGGAGCTGTTTTTT.

This clonotype was seen only a few times. The chain couples TRBV27 to TRBJ1-2; D possibly corresponds to TRBD1 (6 bases). The CDR3 loop spans 13 amino acids. Deletions cut 5 bases from V and 7 bases from J, with 14 bases between. CDR1 is MNHEY and CDR2 is SMNVEV in the germline V gene (reference sequence). CDR3 coding DNA: TGTGCCAGCAGTCACGCAACAGGGTTTGGCTACACCTTC. Encoded protein: CASSHATGFGYTF.

This chain connects TRBV20-1 to TRBJ2-5, with TRBD2 matching over 9 bases. The V gene end was trimmed by 5 bases and the J gene end by 5 bases; junction bases not matched to a gene: 12. The CDR3 length is 15 residues. Germline V gene data show CDR1 as DFQATT and CDR2 as SNEGSKA (reference sequence). The CDR3 DNA is TGCAGTGCTCCGTACATGCGGGGGGGCCCCGAGACCCAGTACTTC. Protein: CSAPYMRGGPETQYF.